These 25 T cell receptor beta chains came from one sample sequenced in a study of T cells in Graves' hyperthyroidism and ophthalmopathy. Amplified regions were TCR beta CDR3 sequences from RNA transcripts. Carried out on the TCR CDR3, a first-round RT-PCR used the HTBI primer set. From the multiplex PCR reads, TCRdb called clonotypes with MiXCR, one entry per CDR3 protein. Of over 400,000 distinct CDR3 sequences in the sample, 22% are singletons; the top ten hold approximately 54%. The material sequenced was blood. These receptors were taken from a woman between 65 and 79 years old with Graves' ophthalmopathy.

The chain uses TRBV6-2 or TRBV6-3 and TRBJ2-5; D remains unclear. CDR1 and CDR2 (germline): MNHEY, SVGEGT. This CDR3 has 14 residues. V lost 5 bases and J lost 2, with 12 bases in between. The CDR3 DNA follows: TGTGCCAGCAGTGTAGAGCACCATCAAGAGACCCAGTACTTC. This sequence encodes CASSVEHHQETQYF.

The chain joins TRBV5-1 to TRBJ2-7; weak D call: TRBD2 (5 bases). The CDR3 length is 11 residues. The ends were cut back, 6 bases at V and 6 bases at J, with 10 bases in the middle. The germline CDR1 and CDR2 sequences are SGHRS and YFSETQ. This CDR3 is CASKASREQYF. The CDR3 DNA sequence: TGCGCCAGCAAGGCTAGCCGCGAGCAGTACTTC. The entire variable domain, with the rest obtained from reference TRBV5-1 and TRBJ2-7, is as follows: KAGVTQTPRYLIKTRGQQVTLSCSPISGHRSVSWYQQTPGQGLQFLFEYFSETQRNKGNFPGRFSGRQFSNSRSEMNVSTLELGDSALYLCASKASREQYFGPGTRLTVT.

This chain joins TRBV30 and TRBJ1-1; no definite D call. The CDR3 is made up of 11 amino acids. CDR1 is GTSNPN and CDR2 is SVGIG in the germline V gene (reference sequence). Trimming removed 4 bases at V and 1 base at J, with 4 bases between. CDR3 region: CAWNTNTEAFF. The CDR3 DNA is TGTGCCTGGAATACGAACACTGAAGCTTTCTTT.

This chain joins TRBV20-1 and TRBJ2-3, with 9 bases aligning to TRBD2. The germline V gene has CDR1 DFQATT and CDR2 SNEGSKA (reference sequence). The trim removed 6 bases at V and 5 bases at J, leaving 9 bases unmatched. This CDR3 is 14 amino acids long. The CDR3 protein is CSAPLSGRIDTQYF. The CDR3 DNA is TGCAGTGCCCCATTAAGCGGGAGGATAGATACGCAGTATTTT.

The table lists this clonotype with a few counts. Possible read error: a much larger clone is one base away. The chain recombines TRBV5-1 with TRBJ2-2; 9 nucleotides match TRBD1. Per the germline V gene, CDR1 is SGHRS and CDR2 is YFSETQ. Trimming cost V 4 bases and J 1 base; bases outside gene matches: 2. This CDR3 spans 15 amino acids. The DNA for the CDR3 is TGCGCCAGCAGCGGGGGACAGGGGAACACCGGGGAGCTGTTTTTT. Translating gives CASSGGQGNTGELFF.

This chain joins TRBV15 and TRBJ2-1; 9 nucleotides match TRBD1. The CDR3 totals 15 residues. The V and J ends lost 3 bases and 5 bases, in that order; junction bases with no gene match: 5. CDR1 LNHNV and CDR2 YYDKDF come from the germline V gene (reference sequence). The CDR3: CATSRTGGPHNEQFF. The DNA of the CDR3 is TGTGCCACCAGCAGGACAGGGGGTCCACACAATGAGCAGTTCTTC.

This clonotype was seen many times. The V call is TRBV2, the J call TRBJ1-1; D ambiguous. This CDR3 is 13 amino acids long. V lost 4 bases and J lost 0, with 6 bases in between. Germline V lookup: CDR1 SNHLY, CDR2 FYNNEI. As DNA, the CDR3 is TGTGCCAGCAGTGCCTCCATGAACACTGAAGCTTTCTTT. Encoded protein: CASSASMNTEAFF.

This clonotype has at least ten counts. CDR3 nucleotides: TGTGCCAGCAGTCTTACATCTTATGGCTACACCTTC. Residues: CASSLTSYGYTF. The chain couples TRBV12-3 or TRBV12-4 to TRBJ1-2, with no clear D. The CDR3 totals 12 residues. V dropped 5 bases and J dropped 5 bases, with 9 bases sitting between them.

The J gene is TRBJ2-4, the V gene TRBV6-2 or TRBV6-3; D gene uncertain. CDR1 MNHEY and CDR2 SVGEGT come from the germline V gene. V was shortened by 10 bases and J by 1 base, with 11 bases between the two germline ends. This CDR3 region has 13 residues. In nucleotides, the CDR3 is TGTGCCACTCGGTTATCGGCCAAAAACATTCAGTACTTC. It is translated as CATRLSAKNIQYF.

In its sample, this clonotype was seen a few times. This chain uses TRBV5-5 with TRBJ2-1; 10 positions match TRBD2. Germline trimming cut 7 bases from V and 4 bases from J; bases unmatched to any gene: 5. Looked up from germline, CDR1 is SGHKS and CDR2 is YYEKEE (reference sequence). CDR3 length: 14 amino acids. The CDR3 sequence: CASAASGSYNEQFF. CDR3 DNA: TGTGCCAGCGCCGCTAGCGGGAGTTACAATGAGCAGTTCTTC.

The chain couples TRBV5-1 to TRBJ1-4; 7 nucleotides line up with TRBD1. CDR1 and CDR2 (germline): SGHRS, YFSETQ. The CDR3 sequence is 14 residues long. The junction had 7 bases not matched to a gene; V was cut back by 3 bases and J by 8 bases. CDR3 bases: TGCGCCAGCAGCTGGGCGGGACAGTCGGAAAAACTGTTTTTT. As protein: CASSWAGQSEKLFF.

This clonotype has only a few counts. Here the CDR3 reads CASSLASGDEQYF. The CDR3 DNA reads TGTGCCAGCAGCTTAGCTTCGGGGGACGAGCAGTACTTC. The chain joins TRBV7-9 to TRBJ2-7, with TRBD2 as a possible D gene (6 bases). Germline V CDR1 and CDR2: SEHNR, FQNEAQ (reference sequence). This CDR3 region has 13 residues. V was shortened by 0 bases and J by 5 bases, with 8 bases between the two germline ends.

Points on this clonotype: Given a much more abundant clone one base away, this may be a read error. Here the CDR3 omits its conserved ending phenylalanine or tryptophan, so a read error is the likely source. The chain combines TRBV7-9 with TRBJ2-7; D may be TRBD2 (5 bases). Germline CDR1 SEHNR, CDR2 FQNEAQ (reference sequence). The CDR3 totals 15 residues. Trimming stripped 1 base from V and 1 base from J, with 11 bases between. CDR3 nucleotide sequence: TGTGCCAGCAGCTTAGGGTTCGGCGGGTCCTACGAGCAGTACCTC. Its translation is CASSLGFGGSYEQYL.

J is TRBJ2-1 and V is TRBV15, with D tentatively TRBD2 (6 bases). The CDR3 loop spans 16 amino acids. V dropped 0 bases and J dropped 7 bases, with 16 bases sitting between them. The germline V gene encodes CDR1 LNHNV and CDR2 YYDKDF (reference sequence). The CDR3: CATSRDRGGIVNEQFF. In DNA form, the CDR3 reads TGTGCCACCAGCAGAGATCGCGGCGGGATAGTTAATGAGCAGTTCTTC.

The gene calls are TRBV7-2 and TRBJ2-7; the match to TRBD2 covers 8 bases. The ends lost 5 bases at V and 4 bases at J; junction bases unmatched: 10. From germline, CDR1 is SGHTA and CDR2 FQGNSA. The CDR3 is made up of 15 amino acids. Here the CDR3 reads CASSRFREGRYEQYF. The CDR3, as DNA: TGTGCCAGCAGCCGTTTCCGGGAGGGAAGATACGAGCAGTACTTC.

With regard to this clonotype: A single base separates this from a much larger clone, so it may be a read error. The V call is TRBV2, the J call TRBJ1-5; 7 bases map to TRBD1. The CDR3 has 15 amino acids. J lost 9 bases, V lost 3 bases, and 11 bases had no gene match. Germline values: CDR1 SNHLY, CDR2 FYNNEI. The CDR3 region has the DNA TGTGCCAGCAGTGAGATGGGACAGAGCGTTTTGCCCCAGCATTTT. Its translation is CASSEMGQSVLPQHF.

The CDR3 bases are TGTGCCAGCAGTCCAGGTTACACAGGTGGGGAGACCCAGTACTTC. This codes for CASSPGYTGGETQYF. This chain joins TRBV27 and TRBJ2-5; TRBD1 is a possible D gene (5 bases). The length of the CDR3 is 15 residues. Germline V gene sequence: CDR1 MNHEY, CDR2 SMNVEV (reference sequence). V lost 5 bases to trimming and J lost 5 bases, with 18 bases between them.

This clonotype was recorded a few times. V usage is TRBV24-1 and J usage is TRBJ2-6; D gene uncertain. From germline, CDR1 is KGHDR and CDR2 SFDVKD. The ends were cut back, 8 bases at V and 2 bases at J, with 18 bases in the middle. The CDR3 has 17 amino acids. CDR3 sequence (DNA): TGTGCCACCATGGGAAGGGCCCCGCCCGCTGGGGCCAACGTCCTGACTTTC. This gives the protein CATMGRAPPAGANVLTF.

The chain uses TRBV5-1 and TRBJ1-1; 7 positions match TRBD1. The CDR3 totals 14 residues. V lost 7 bases to trimming and J lost 5 bases; unmatched junction nucleotides: 11. Germline lookup yields CDR1 SGHRS and CDR2 YFSETQ. In DNA, the CDR3 is TGCGCCAGCGGAGACAGGGACGAGGGGACTGAAGCTTTCTTT. Translation gives CASGDRDEGTEAFF.

This clonotype showed up many times. The chain recombines TRBV11-2 with TRBJ1-1; D is unresolved. The CDR3 sequence is 14 residues long. Trimming shortened V by 2 bases and J by 1 base, and 8 bases separated the two germline ends. In germline, CDR1 is SGHAT, CDR2 FQNNGV. CDR3: CASSLFRRNTEAFF. CDR3 nucleotide sequence: TGTGCCAGCAGCTTATTTAGGAGGAACACTGAAGCTTTCTTT.

The CDR3 spells CASTMSGFSTDTQYF. The CDR3 nucleotides are TGCGCCAGCACCATGAGTGGCTTCTCCACAGATACGCAGTATTTT. The genes are TRBV5-1 and TRBJ2-3; D is ambiguous. The CDR3 totals 15 residues. Deletions cut 6 bases from V and 2 bases from J, with 16 bases between. Germline assignment: CDR1 SGHRS and CDR2 YFSETQ.

About this clonotype itself: With a much larger clone just one base away, this may be a read error. The chain joins TRBV6-1 to TRBJ1-5; TRBD1 aligns across 9 bases. J lost 1 base, V lost 6 bases, and 4 bases had no gene match. The CDR3 is 15 amino acids. Germline V gene data show CDR1 as MNHNS and CDR2 as SASEGT. CDR3 region: CASSNTGGSNQPQHF. Written as DNA, the CDR3 is TGTGCCAGCAGCAATACAGGGGGCAGCAATCAGCCCCAGCATTTT.

DNA for the CDR3: TGTGCCAGCAGTCACGGGGCTAACACCGGGGAGCTGTTTTTT. Its translation is CASSHGANTGELFF. This rearrangement joins TRBV6-4 to TRBJ2-2; the D gene could be TRBD1 or TRBD2 (5 bases each). The V and J ends lost 5 bases and 2 bases respectively, with 9 bases between them. The CDR3 has 14 amino acids. In germline, CDR1 is MRHNA, CDR2 SNTAGT.

This chain connects TRBV6-2 or TRBV6-3 to TRBJ1-1; TRBD1 aligns across 7 bases. The CDR3 has 13 residues. V was pared by 4 bases and J by 10 bases, with 9 bases of the junction left unmatched. CDR1 and CDR2 from the germline V gene are MNHEY and SVGEGT. The CDR3 region has the DNA TGTGCCAGCAGTTCACAGGGGAGGAGTCGAGCTTTCTTT. Protein sequence: CASSSQGRSRAFF.

The chain has TRBV6-1 and TRBJ2-3; 8 bases are shared with TRBD2. Losses at the gene ends were 7 bases for V and 9 bases for J; bases not matched to a gene: 12. The CDR3 has 14 residues. Germline lookup yields CDR1 MNHNS and CDR2 SASEGT. CDR3 loop: CASTIGGSGTTQYF. The CDR3 DNA sequence: TGTGCCAGCACCATAGGAGGTAGCGGGACGACGCAGTATTTT.